The clone carrying this T cell receptor (beta chain) has more than one count but fewer than ten. A second PCR, run for about 7 to 11 cycles, used a sample-barcoded 5' primer plus a J-beta primer mix. Via MiXCR, TCRdb re-called the 5' RACE reads, giving one row per CDR3 protein. There are some 700,000 distinct CDR3 sequences in the sample; approximately 22% occur only once, and under 25% lies in the top ten. These data originate in a study of blood T cells in healthy people across ages. This clonotype originated in a man in his 70s in good health. The sequenced material came from blood.

CDR3 residues: CASRMYGEQFF. CDR3 sequence (DNA): TGTGCCAGCAGGATGTACGGTGAGCAGTTCTTC. The V and J genes are TRBV27 and TRBJ2-5, with unresolved D. The DNA end is a closer match to TRBJ2-1, so the J assignment may be wrong. The CDR3 sequence is 11 residues long. Germline V gene data show CDR1 as MNHEY and CDR2 as SMNVEV (reference sequence).